The clone carrying this TCR beta chain has more than one count but fewer than ten. Antigen unknown. TCRdb independently ran MiXCR on the reads; one entry per CDR3 protein. The table lists about half a million distinct CDR3 sequences, around 35% of them singletons. With 2 bases removed from V and 7 bases from J, the gap between germline ends came to 11 bases. The CDR3 is 14 residues long. The germline V gene encodes CDR1 MGHRA and CDR2 YSYEKL. The data were obtained in a study of T cell repertoires in cytomegalovirus infection. About the study: Peptides in the study included HLA-C-restricted and HLA-B-restricted CMV epitopes.

The receptor was isolated from a human donor in good health (CMV status not recorded). Some clones in this sample may be carry-over from other donors' samples. Sequencing was performed on cultured PBMCs, taken from culture after CMV antigen stimulation. The chain uses TRBV4-1 and TRBJ1-4, with a weak D call TRBD1 (6 bases). CDR3 sequence reads: CASSQQQGVEKLFF. The CDR3 nucleotides read TGCGCCAGCAGCCAACAACAGGGAGTTGAAAAACTGTTTTTT.